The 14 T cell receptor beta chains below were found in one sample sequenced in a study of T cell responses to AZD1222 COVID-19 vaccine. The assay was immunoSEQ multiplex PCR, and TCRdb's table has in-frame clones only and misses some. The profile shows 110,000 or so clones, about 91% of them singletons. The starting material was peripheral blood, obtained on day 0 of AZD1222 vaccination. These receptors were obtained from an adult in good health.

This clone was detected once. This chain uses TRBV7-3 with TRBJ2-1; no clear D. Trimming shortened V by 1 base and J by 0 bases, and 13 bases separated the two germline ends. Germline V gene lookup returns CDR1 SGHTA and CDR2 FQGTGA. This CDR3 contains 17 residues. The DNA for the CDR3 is TGTGCCAGCAGCTTAATGGTCCTGGGGTCCTCCTACAATGAGCAGTTCTTC. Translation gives CASSLMVLGSSYNEQFF.

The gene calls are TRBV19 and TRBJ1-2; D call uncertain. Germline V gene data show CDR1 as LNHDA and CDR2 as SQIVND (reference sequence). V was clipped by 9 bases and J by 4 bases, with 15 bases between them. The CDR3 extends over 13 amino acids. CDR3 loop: CASPGPIFYGYTF. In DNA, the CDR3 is TGTGCCAGCCCCGGGCCGATATTCTATGGCTACACCTTC.

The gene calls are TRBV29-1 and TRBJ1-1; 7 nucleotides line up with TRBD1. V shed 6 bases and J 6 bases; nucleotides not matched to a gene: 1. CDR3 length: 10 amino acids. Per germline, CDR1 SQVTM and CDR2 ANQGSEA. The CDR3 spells CSVGQSEAFF. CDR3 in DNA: TGCAGCGTGGGACAGTCTGAAGCTTTCTTT. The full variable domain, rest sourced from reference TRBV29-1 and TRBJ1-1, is SAVISQKPSRDICQRGTSLTIQCQVDSQVTMMFWYRQQPGQSLTLIATANQGSEATYESGFVIDKFPISRPNLTFSTLTVSNMSPEDSSIYLCSVGQSEAFFGQGTRLTVV.

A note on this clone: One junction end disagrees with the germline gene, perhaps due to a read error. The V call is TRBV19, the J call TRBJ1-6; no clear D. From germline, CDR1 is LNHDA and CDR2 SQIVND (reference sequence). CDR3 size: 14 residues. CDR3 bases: TGTGCCAGTAGCCTTTCGGGGTATAGTTCACCCCTCCACTTT. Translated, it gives CASSLSGYSSPLHF. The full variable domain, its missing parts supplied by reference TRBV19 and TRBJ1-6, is DGGITQSPKYLFRKEGQNVTLSCEQNLNHDAMYWYRQDPGQGLRLIYYSQIVNDFQKGDIAEGYSVSREKKESFPLTVTSAQKNPTAFYLCASSLSGYSSPLHFGNGTRLTVT.

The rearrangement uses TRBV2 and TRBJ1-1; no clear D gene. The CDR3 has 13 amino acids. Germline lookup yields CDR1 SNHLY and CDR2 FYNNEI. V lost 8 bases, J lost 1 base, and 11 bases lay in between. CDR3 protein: CASGGEGNTEAFF. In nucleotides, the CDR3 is TGTGCCAGCGGCGGGGAGGGGAACACTGAAGCTTTCTTT.

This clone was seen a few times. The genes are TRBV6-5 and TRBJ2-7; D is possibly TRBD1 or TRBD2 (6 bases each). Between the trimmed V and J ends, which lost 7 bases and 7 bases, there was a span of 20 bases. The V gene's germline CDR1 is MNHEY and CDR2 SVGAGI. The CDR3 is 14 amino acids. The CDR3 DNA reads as TGTGCCAGCAAGGTTGGGGGGCCCGCGGAGGAGCAGTACTTC. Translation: CASKVGGPAEEQYF.

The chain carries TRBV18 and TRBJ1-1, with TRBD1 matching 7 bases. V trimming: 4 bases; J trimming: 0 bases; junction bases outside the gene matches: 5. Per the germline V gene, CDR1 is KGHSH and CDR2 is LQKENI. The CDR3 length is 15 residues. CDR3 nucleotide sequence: TGTGCCAGCTCACAACGGACAGGCATGAACACTGAAGCTTTCTTT. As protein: CASSQRTGMNTEAFF.

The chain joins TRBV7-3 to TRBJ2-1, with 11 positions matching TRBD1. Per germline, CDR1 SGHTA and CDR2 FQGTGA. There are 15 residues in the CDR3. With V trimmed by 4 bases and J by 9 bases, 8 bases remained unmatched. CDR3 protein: CASSSLDRGPSEQFF. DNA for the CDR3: TGTGCCAGCAGCTCGTTGGACAGGGGGCCTAGTGAGCAGTTCTTC.

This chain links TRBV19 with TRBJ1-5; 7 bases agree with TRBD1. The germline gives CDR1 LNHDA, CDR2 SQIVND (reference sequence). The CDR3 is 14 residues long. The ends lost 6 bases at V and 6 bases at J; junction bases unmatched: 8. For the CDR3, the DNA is TGTGCCAGTAGGAACCTGACAGGGATTCAGCCCCAGCATTTT. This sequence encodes CASRNLTGIQPQHF.

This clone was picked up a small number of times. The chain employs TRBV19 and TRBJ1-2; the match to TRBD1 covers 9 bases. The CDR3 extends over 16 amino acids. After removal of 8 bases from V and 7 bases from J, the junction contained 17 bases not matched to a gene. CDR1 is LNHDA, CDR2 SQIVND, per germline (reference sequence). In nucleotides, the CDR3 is TGTGCCAGTGACTCACTGCAGGGACAGGGAAGGTCTGGCTACACCTTC. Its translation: CASDSLQGQGRSGYTF.

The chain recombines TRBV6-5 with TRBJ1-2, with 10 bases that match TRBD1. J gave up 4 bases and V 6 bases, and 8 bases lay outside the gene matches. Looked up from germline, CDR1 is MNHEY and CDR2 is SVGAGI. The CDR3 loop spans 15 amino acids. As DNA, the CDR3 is TGTGCCAGCAGGTCCCGGACAGGGGGGGGCTATGGCTACACCTTC. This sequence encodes CASRSRTGGGYGYTF.

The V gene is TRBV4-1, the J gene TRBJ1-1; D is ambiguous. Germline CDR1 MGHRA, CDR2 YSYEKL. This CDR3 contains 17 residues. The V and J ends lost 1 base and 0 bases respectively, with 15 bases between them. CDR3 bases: TGCGCCAGCAGCCAAGGGGAGGGTCCCCCTTTGAACACTGAAGCTTTCTTT. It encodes CASSQGEGPPLNTEAFF.

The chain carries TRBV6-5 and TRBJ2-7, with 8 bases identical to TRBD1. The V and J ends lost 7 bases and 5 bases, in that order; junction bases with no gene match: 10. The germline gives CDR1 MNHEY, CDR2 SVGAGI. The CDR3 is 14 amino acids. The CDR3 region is CASTTTGGVHEQYF. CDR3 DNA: TGTGCCAGCACCACAACAGGGGGTGTGCACGAGCAGTACTTC.

CDR3 bases: TGTGCCAGCAGCCCAGGGCACAGAAGGGGAGATACGCAGTATTTT. This translates into CASSPGHRRGDTQYF. The rearrangement joins TRBV6-5 to TRBJ2-3; possible D gene TRBD1, 5 bases. Germline assignment: CDR1 MNHEY and CDR2 SVGAGI. V was cut by 6 bases and J by 5 bases, with 18 bases left in between. This CDR3 is built from 15 residues.